This TCR beta chain was identified during a study of blood T cell repertoires in COVID-19. Study information: PBMCs, B-cell-depleted T cells, or T cells were the source of the cDNA or gDNA that made up the material.

As processed by the authors: By means of reference gene primer amplification, nucleated cell counts were estimated. The data were produced by immunoSEQ multiplex PCR, yet TCRdb's version contains in-frame clones alone and is incomplete. V, J and clone size are those of that table, while D and trimming were read from the DNA. The data show tens of thousands of clones, with around 94% seen just once and about 5.9% held by the top ten. CDR1 and CDR2 (germline): LNHDA, SQIVND (reference sequence). The CDR3 runs to 15 residues. Unmatched junction bases numbered 8, after V lost 7 bases and J lost 2 bases. The receptor was isolated from a woman aged 55-70 years with active COVID-19. Sequenced sample: peripheral blood. This chain connects TRBV19 to TRBJ2-1, with 7 bases aligning to TRBD2. The CDR3: CASTRVAGAYNEQFF. In DNA form, the CDR3 reads TGTGCCAGTACGCGGGTAGCGGGCGCCTACAATGAGCAGTTCTTC.